These 25 T cell receptor beta chains share one sample of origin, sequenced in a study of blood T cells in healthy people across ages. A second PCR of roughly 7 to 11 cycles used a sample-barcoded 5' primer and a J-beta primer mix. TCRdb called the 5' RACE reads again in MiXCR, with one record for every CDR3 protein. The table includes approximately 940,000 distinct CDR3 sequences, around 49% detected once. The specimen sequenced was blood. These receptors came from a man aged 25 to 40 in good health.

The CDR3 spells CASGSGAGGNYGYTF. The DNA for the CDR3 is TGTGCCAGCGGGAGTGGGGCAGGAGGTAACTATGGCTACACCTTC. The chain couples TRBV28 to TRBJ1-2; possibly TRBD1 for D (5 bases). Germline V gene data show CDR1 as MDHEN and CDR2 as SYDVKM. The CDR3 length is 15 residues. V lost 8 bases and J lost 1, with 17 bases in between.

This clonotype occurred a few times. The genes are TRBV7-2 and TRBJ2-5; D might be TRBD1 or TRBD2, each matching 5 bases. The CDR3 extends over 11 amino acids. The germline V gene encodes CDR1 SGHTA and CDR2 FQGNSA. Trimming stripped 5 bases from V and 8 bases from J, with 9 bases between. The CDR3 here is CASSGDVTQYF. DNA of the CDR3: TGTGCCAGCAGCGGGGACGTAACCCAGTACTTC.

This clonotype has only a few counts. V usage is TRBV7-2 and J usage is TRBJ1-1; perhaps TRBD1 as D (6 bases). Germline V CDR1 and CDR2: SGHTA, FQGNSA. The CDR3 contains 13 residues. The V end was cut by 5 bases, the J end by 10 bases, with 17 bases between. The CDR3 DNA is TGTGCCAGCAGCCTGGAAGGGGGATTCGTAGCTTTCTTT. This translates into CASSLEGGFVAFF.

The genes are TRBV5-1 and TRBJ2-5, with D unresolved. The CDR3 totals 12 residues. Germline assignment: CDR1 SGHRS and CDR2 YFSETQ. The V end was cut by 4 bases, the J end by 2 bases, with 6 bases between. CDR3 sequence: CASSPTQETQYF. The CDR3, as DNA: TGCGCCAGCAGCCCGACTCAAGAGACCCAGTACTTC. The full variable domain, in which reference TRBV5-1 and TRBJ2-5 provide the parts outside the CDR3, is KAGVTQTPRYLIKTRGQQVTLSCSPISGHRSVSWYQQTPGQGLQFLFEYFSETQRNKGNFPGRFSGRQFSNSRSEMNVSTLELGDSALYLCASSPTQETQYFGPGTRLLVL.

The chain is built from TRBV5-6 and TRBJ2-3, with TRBD2 matching over 7 bases. V lost 3 bases to trimming and J lost 6 bases; unmatched junction nucleotides: 13. Looked up from germline, CDR1 is SGHDT and CDR2 is YYEEEE. This CDR3 is built from 16 residues. CDR3 protein: CASSSTGTTFTDTQYF. The CDR3 DNA reads TGTGCCAGCAGCTCGACCGGGACTACCTTCACGGATACGCAGTATTTT.

This chain uses TRBV6-4 with TRBJ2-5; D is unclear. The CDR3 contains 15 residues. Germline V CDR1 and CDR2: MRHNA, SNTAGT. The V and J ends lost 2 bases and 5 bases respectively, with 15 bases between them. The CDR3 reads CASSDRCCGLETQYF. CDR3 DNA: TGTGCCAGCAGTGACCGCTGTTGTGGGTTGGAGACCCAGTACTTC.

This clonotype was detected once. The J gene is TRBJ2-5, the V gene TRBV28; D may match TRBD1 or TRBD2 (5 bases each). Trimming removed 8 bases at V and 5 bases at J, with 15 bases between. The germline gives CDR1 MDHEN, CDR2 SYDVKM. This CDR3 has 13 residues. The CDR3: CASSRGRWETQYF. The CDR3 DNA reads TGTGCCAGCTCTCGGGGACGGTGGGAGACCCAGTACTTC.

The gene calls are TRBV3-1 and TRBJ2-5; D ambiguous. Germline CDR1 LGHDT, CDR2 YNNKEL (reference sequence). V shed 4 bases and J shed 4 bases, with 10 bases lying between them. The CDR3 runs to 13 residues. The CDR3 region has the DNA TGTGCCAGCAGCCCCCCGCAGTCAGAGACCCAGTACTTC. As protein: CASSPPQSETQYF.

The chain is built from TRBV11-2 and TRBJ2-3, with unresolved D. V was trimmed by 5 bases and J by 8 bases, leaving 11 bases between them. There are 12 residues in the CDR3. Looked up from germline, CDR1 is SGHAT and CDR2 is FQNNGV. The CDR3 here is CASSQDPATQYF. In nucleotides, the CDR3 is TGTGCCAGCAGCCAGGATCCTGCTACGCAGTATTTT.

This clonotype has a handful of counts. V is TRBV27 and J is TRBJ1-2, with 7 bases matching TRBD1. The V and J ends lost 4 bases and 8 bases, in that order; junction bases with no gene match: 13. The germline V gene encodes CDR1 MNHEY and CDR2 SMNVEV (reference sequence). The CDR3 contains 15 residues. CDR3 in amino acids: CASSSLDRALGGYTF. For the CDR3, the DNA is TGTGCCAGCAGTTCCCTTGACAGGGCCCTGGGGGGCTACACCTTC.

This clonotype was counted a few times. The genes are TRBV12-3 or TRBV12-4 and TRBJ2-7; TRBD2 might be the D (6 bases). Deletions cut 6 bases from V and 4 bases from J, with 13 bases between. The CDR3 extends over 13 amino acids. The CDR3 sequence is CASSPIGGYEQYF. As DNA, the CDR3 is TGTGCCAGCAGCCCTATCGGGGGTTACGAGCAGTACTTC.

This clonotype was observed a handful of times. The chain recombines TRBV12-3 or TRBV12-4 with TRBJ1-2, with D possibly being TRBD1 (6 bases). The length of the CDR3 is 15 residues. The V end was cut by 4 bases, the J end by 7 bases, with 19 bases between. In nucleotides, the CDR3 is TGTGCCAGCAGTTCGAGATCCACAGGGTTCTCTGGCTACACCTTC. Translating gives CASSSRSTGFSGYTF.

This clonotype came up a few times. The V call is TRBV18, the J call TRBJ2-7, with 9 positions matching TRBD2. The trim removed 1 base at V and 1 base at J, leaving 2 bases unmatched. Germline V gene data show CDR1 as KGHSH and CDR2 as LQKENI. The CDR3 runs 15 residues. The CDR3 DNA follows: TGTGCCAGCTCACCACGCAGCGGGGGGTCCTACGAGCAGTACTTC. Its translation is CASSPRSGGSYEQYF.

CDR3 region: CATLGQGNSYEQYF. CDR3 sequence (DNA): TGTGCCACCCTCGGACAGGGTAATTCATACGAGCAGTACTTC. V gene TRBV6-1 combines with J gene TRBJ2-7; TRBD1 aligns across 8 bases. This CDR3 is built from 14 residues. Trimming cost V 10 bases and J 4 bases; bases outside gene matches: 12. Germline assignment: CDR1 MNHNS and CDR2 SASEGT.

This chain links TRBV6-6 with TRBJ2-7, with 11 bases that match TRBD2. The CDR3 consists of 17 residues. V was clipped by 3 bases and J by 5 bases; unmatched bases: 12. The germline V gene encodes CDR1 MNHNY and CDR2 SVGAGI (reference sequence). The CDR3 sequence: CASSYSGGARNSHEQYF. For the CDR3, the DNA is TGTGCCAGCAGTTATAGCGGGGGGGCCCGAAATTCCCACGAGCAGTACTTC.

The DNA for the CDR3 is TGTGCCAGCAGAGGGGACAGGGAGCAGTCAGATACGCAGTATTTT. Translating gives CASRGDREQSDTQYF. The chain has TRBV12-3 or TRBV12-4 and TRBJ2-3; 9 bases align to TRBD1. V lost 6 bases to trimming and J lost 4 bases; unmatched junction nucleotides: 8. The CDR3 is 15 residues long.

This clonotype showed up just a few times. This may stem from a read error, because a much larger clone lies one nucleotide away. This chain uses TRBV30 with TRBJ1-2, with D possibly being TRBD1 (5 bases). Trimming took 8 bases from V and 0 from J, leaving 13 bases between them. This CDR3 is built from 13 residues. The V gene's germline CDR1 is GTSNPN and CDR2 SVGIG (reference sequence). The CDR3 DNA reads TGTGCCGGGGGTAGTTCCTCTAACTATGGCTACACCTTC. It is translated as CAGGSSSNYGYTF.

The CDR3 DNA reads TGTGCCAGCAGGCTACAGGGGGCCAAAATTACAGATACGCAGTATTTT. Translation: CASRLQGAKITDTQYF. The V and J genes are TRBV6-6 and TRBJ2-3, with 9 bases that match TRBD1. Germline CDR1 and CDR2: MNHNY and SVGAGI (reference sequence). The CDR3 has 16 residues. Trimming cost V 6 bases and J 3 bases; bases outside gene matches: 10.

The chain joins TRBV3-1 to TRBJ2-5, with 7 bases that match TRBD1. Trimming took 1 base from V and 11 from J; bases not matched to a gene: 10. This CDR3 spans 14 amino acids. Per germline, CDR1 LGHDT and CDR2 YNNKEL (reference sequence). CDR3 in DNA: TGTGCCAGCAGCCAAGCTCCGGGACAGAACGGGCAGTACTTC. It is translated as CASSQAPGQNGQYF.

The V and J genes are TRBV9 and TRBJ2-2; D is ambiguous. V lost 3 bases, J lost 8 bases, and 8 bases lay in between. This CDR3 is built from 12 residues. Germline lookup yields CDR1 SGDLS and CDR2 YYNGEE. CDR3 amino acids: CASSGLRGELFF. CDR3 DNA: TGTGCCAGCAGCGGTCTAAGGGGGGAGCTGTTTTTT.

This clonotype was seen more than once but under ten times. V is TRBV20-1 and J is TRBJ2-1; 14 bases align to TRBD2. The CDR3 has 15 amino acids. Germline CDR1 and CDR2: DFQATT and SNEGSKA (reference sequence). After removal of 6 bases from V and 3 bases from J, the junction contained 4 bases not matched to a gene. CDR3 loop: CSARTSGGLYNEQFF. The CDR3, as DNA: TGCAGTGCCAGGACTAGCGGGGGGCTCTACAATGAGCAGTTCTTC.

CDR3 residues: CASSWAGTSQETQYF. CDR3 nucleotide sequence: TGTGCCAGCAGCTGGGCCGGGACTAGCCAAGAGACCCAGTACTTC. The chain links TRBV5-4 to TRBJ2-5; TRBD2 matches 8 bases. After removal of 3 bases from V and 1 base from J, the junction contained 5 bases not matched to a gene. CDR1 is SGHNT, CDR2 YYREEE, per germline (reference sequence). The CDR3 has 15 amino acids.

This clonotype was found a few times. J is TRBJ2-7 and V is TRBV9, with D possibly matching TRBD1 (7 bases). The germline V gene encodes CDR1 SGDLS and CDR2 YYNGEE. CDR3 length: 16 residues. Trimming left V 4 bases short and J 3 bases short, with 20 bases between. This chain's CDR3 is CASSPRRGTDFYEQYF. The CDR3, as DNA: TGTGCCAGCAGCCCCCGACGGGGGACAGACTTCTACGAGCAGTACTTC.

This clonotype was seen once. The rearrangement links TRBV20-1 to TRBJ2-7; perhaps TRBD1 as D (6 bases). CDR3 size: 14 residues. CDR1 is DFQATT and CDR2 is SNEGSKA in the germline V gene (reference sequence). Trimming took off 2 bases at V and 1 base at J, with 12 bases between the two ends. In DNA form, the CDR3 reads TGCAGTGCTAGACCGGGGACAAATTCCTACGAGCAGTACTTC. It encodes CSARPGTNSYEQYF.

This clonotype was detected ten times or more. The chain links TRBV27 to TRBJ2-7; 10 nucleotides align to TRBD1. After removal of 6 bases from V and 6 bases from J, the junction contained 5 bases not matched to a gene. The CDR3 is made up of 13 amino acids. Looked up from germline, CDR1 is MNHEY and CDR2 is SMNVEV (reference sequence). This CDR3 is CASSFRTGGEQYF. CDR3 DNA: TGTGCCAGCAGCTTTCGGACAGGGGGCGAGCAGTACTTC.